This TCR beta chain was retrieved from a study of cytomegalovirus exposure and HLA in healthy donors. Notes on the study in general: Reportedly, HLA-A and HLA-B alleles of most subjects were accurately predicted from TCR beta. Sequencing had likely introduced a cluster of highly shared sequence variants as an artifact.

Vbeta (60) and Jbeta (13) primers were used in the PCR. Clones were sequenced by immunoSEQ multiplex PCR, and TCRdb holds only the in-frame ones, with some missing. The table has approximately 46,000 clones, around three quarters seen once. Unmatched junction bases numbered 7, after V lost 5 bases and J lost 4 bases. The CDR3 consists of 14 residues. Germline loops: CDR1 GTSNPN, CDR2 SVGIG (reference sequence). A remark on this clone: What it recognizes is unknown.

The V call is TRBV30, the J call TRBJ1-1; 10 bases are a match to TRBD1. The receptor comes from a man younger than 40 in good health and CMV-seronegative. Sequenced sample: PBMCs. DNA for the CDR3: TGTGCCTGGGGGACAGGGGTCCTCGGCACTGAAGCTTTCTTT. Translation: CAWGTGVLGTEAFF.